This TCR beta chain derives from a study of control samples from healthy donors and cancer patients (TCRdb year 2020). CDR1 and CDR2, per the germline V gene, are MDHEN and SYDVKM. Reading from cysteine to valine, the CDR3 counts 16 amino acids. The sequence is cut down to CDR3 DNA, 48 bases in frame from base 1. Germline trimming amounts to 6 bases on V and 0 bases on J, with 9 as the count of junction bases outside the gene matches. Libraries were built with the immunoSEQ multiplex PCR assay. TCRdb obtained this table from immuneACCESS and retained in-frame rearrangements with V and J assigned. These tables miss some clones; where compared with another copy, unresolved V genes account for less than half of the shortfall, and the remainder is unexplained. The sample table records 100,000 or so clones; about 90% of these occur just once. Jointly, the top ten make up over 15% of the sample. To note about this clone: Its antigen has not been determined. Per-base quality was not reported, and no clone a single base away is much larger than it.

In this chain, TRBV28 is recombined with TRBJ2-7, with 9 middle bases fitting TRBD1. Source material: blood. The origin of this receptor is a woman in her forties or fifties in good health. The CDR3 region: CASSSPGQGPSYEQYV. The nucleotides are TGTGCCAGCAGCTCCCCGGGACAGGGCCCCTCCTACGAGCAGTACGTC.